This T cell receptor beta chain stems from a study of shared clonotypes between healthy human individuals (TCRdb year 2020). With respect to the entire study: The cohort comprised two women and a few men aged 18 to 49 years. Per donor, leukapheresis produced somewhere between about 0.94 and 9.5 billion PBMCs. For each donor, CD4 naive and CD4 memory were each run on three plates, CD8 naive on two plates, and CD8 memory on one plate. To increase sequencing depth and limit assay-specific biases, TCR repertoire library preparation and sequencing were carried out by different laboratories using diverse techniques. Blood TCR repertoires of four to six healthy adults were deeply sequenced to estimate repertoire size and the extent of clonotype sharing between individuals. Overall results and qualifications from the work: When several donors were compared, the shared fraction of clonotypes was about 5% for naive CD4, around 3.6% for naive CD8, 2% to 2.5% for memory CD4, and roughly 0.43% for memory CD8. Higher generation probabilities were observed for clonotypes shared by all four sorted-subset donors than for non-shared clonotypes. Pairwise subsampling indicated that sequencing depth was expected to affect the degree of clonotype sharing among donors. Because the study included a small number of donors, the genetic and exposure-history diversity represented was limited. Larger estimated clonotype richness was generally found for naive subsets than for memory subsets. Even with the large sequencing depth, rarefaction of the sorted-subset datasets indicated that sequencing was incomplete. Sampling was restricted to blood, and TCR repertoires in tissue are likely to differ from TCR repertoires in blood.

With regard to this clone: Its antigen is not yet known. No base quality values were provided; no much bigger clone lies one nucleotide off.

For the CD8 naive samples, CD45RO-negative cells were positively selected for CCR7, yielding a CD45RA+CCR7+ population from which TemRA cells were excluded. The donors were healthy, HIV-negative adults who had no recently reported acute infections or vaccinations. All donors were Caucasian adults living in Nashville, Tennessee, USA. Blood was obtained by leukapheresis, after which PBMCs were separated by Ficoll-Histopaque density gradient centrifugation and cryopreserved in liquid nitrogen vapor phase. Analytical flow cytometry was used to check the purity and quantity of each magnetically sorted T cell population. Genomic DNA was isolated from each sorted fraction and quantified by UV absorbance on a Nanodrop 2000c. From the cysteine through the phenylalanine, the CDR3 covers 13 amino acids. Only CDR3 DNA is held: 39 bases, read in frame from base 1. At the junction V is shortened by 5 bases and J by 4 bases, with 11 bases in between. Sequences LNHDA (CDR1) and SQIVND (CDR2) are obtained from the germline V gene (reference sequence).

Using the deep immunoSEQ assay, multiplex PCR amplified TCR CDR3 regions from genomic DNA. Genomic DNA extracted from each cell subset was distributed evenly over all wells of several immunoSEQ 96-well plates, and each plate served as one replicate. Each replicate PCR for sorted subsets received about 0.2 ug genomic DNA, equal to about 30,000 T cell genomes. Purified libraries were quantified with a Qubit 3.0 fluorometer, sized on a Bioanalyzer 2100, and re-quantified with the KAPA Library Quantification kit. A separate single-read 150-cycle Illumina NextSeq 550 flow cell was used to sequence each immunoSEQ 96-well plate. In the original analysis: Because the immunoSEQ output held only junctional sequences and lacked quality scores, the filtering could not match the filtering applied to full-length reads. To assign V/J genes and CDR3, sequences were annotated using PyIR, a Python wrapper for IgBLAST v1.9, with IMGT germline references. Reads were filtered out if the reads had weak V/J assignments (E-value above 1e-6), no CDR3, stop codons, out-of-frame junctions, or ambiguous translated residues. A V3J clonotype was defined by an identical inferred V gene, J gene, and CDR3 amino acid sequence. Percentage overlap between repertoires was calculated by dividing the number of shared unique clonotypes by the size of the smaller repertoire. Repertoire richness was assessed with RTK rarefaction, the Chao1 estimator, and Recon v2.1 estimates of unobserved clonotypes. Generation probabilities for all TCRbeta clonotypes obtained by the gDNA method from a few donors were computed using OLGA. Here the immuneACCESS table is served through TCRdb, limited to in-frame sequences with V and J called. Missing clones are a known gap in these copies; in checked studies unresolved V genes cover under half, and the rest lacks a known reason. Clone size and V and J calls were adopted from that table, with D and trimming inferred from the DNA. The sample includes about 2.2 million clones, with approximately 94% observed a single time. The ten top clones hold roughly 1.7% of the sample.

This sequence was found in a man between 18 and 29 years old in good health. Some clones in this sample may be carry-over from other donors' samples. The chain joins TRBV19 to TRBJ1-2, with a weak D call of TRBD1 (5 bases match). Sequenced material: naive CD8+ T cells from PBMCs. Sample cell subset or site, as interpreted from the label and publication: CD45RA+CCR7+. At the DNA level, the sequence is TGTGCCAGTAGTTCGACAGATTTCTATGGCTACACCTTC. The encoded protein is CASSSTDFYGYTF.